The next 2 T cell receptor beta chains were all read from a single sample in a study of shared clonotypes between healthy human individuals. Sequenced by immunoSEQ multiplex PCR; TCRdb stores in-frame clones only, minus some. The data show 2 million to 2.5 million clones, with just over 90% seen just once and under 0.45% held by the top ten. Sequencing was performed on naive CD4+ T cells from PBMCs. Sample subset: CD45RA+ positively selected. These receptors were obtained from a man aged 18 to 30 in good health. Some clones in this sample may be carry-over from other donors' samples.

The chain joins TRBV6-5 to TRBJ2-1; D possibly corresponds to TRBD2 (5 bases). The CDR3 contains 16 residues. Germline loops: CDR1 MNHEY, CDR2 SVGAGI. Trimming stripped 0 bases from V and 2 bases from J, with 11 bases between. Written as DNA, the CDR3 is TGTGCCAGCAGTTACTCATGGCTAGCAACCTACAATGAGCAGTTCTTC. Its protein product is CASSYSWLATYNEQFF.

This chain connects TRBV4-1 to TRBJ2-5, with D possibly TRBD2 on 6 matching bases. The length of the CDR3 is 20 residues. Germline V lookup: CDR1 MGHRA, CDR2 YSYEKL. The V end lost 0 bases, the J end lost 2 bases, and 25 bases lay between the germline ends. This chain's CDR3 is CASSQEYRGSSSAQQETQYF. The CDR3 DNA is TGCGCCAGCAGCCAAGAGTATCGGGGTTCTTCTAGCGCTCAGCAAGAGACCCAGTACTTC.